The sequence of this T cell receptor beta chain was determined in a study of blood T cell repertoires in COVID-19. The data were produced by immunoSEQ multiplex PCR, yet TCRdb's version contains in-frame clones alone and is incomplete. The data show about 290,000 clones, 89% seen once. This CDR3 has 15 residues. CDR1 is SGHVS, CDR2 FNYEAQ, per germline. With V trimmed by 1 base and J by 2 bases, 3 bases remained unmatched. The chain combines TRBV7-6 with TRBJ2-7; 9 bases map to TRBD2. The sample taken for sequencing was PBMCs or T cells enriched from blood (not recorded which). This clonotype was sampled from a woman in her 40s who had recovered from COVID-19. Here the CDR3 DNA reads TGTGCCAGCAGCTTAGGTCTAGCGGGAACCTACGAGCAGTACTTC. Translated: CASSLGLAGTYEQYF.